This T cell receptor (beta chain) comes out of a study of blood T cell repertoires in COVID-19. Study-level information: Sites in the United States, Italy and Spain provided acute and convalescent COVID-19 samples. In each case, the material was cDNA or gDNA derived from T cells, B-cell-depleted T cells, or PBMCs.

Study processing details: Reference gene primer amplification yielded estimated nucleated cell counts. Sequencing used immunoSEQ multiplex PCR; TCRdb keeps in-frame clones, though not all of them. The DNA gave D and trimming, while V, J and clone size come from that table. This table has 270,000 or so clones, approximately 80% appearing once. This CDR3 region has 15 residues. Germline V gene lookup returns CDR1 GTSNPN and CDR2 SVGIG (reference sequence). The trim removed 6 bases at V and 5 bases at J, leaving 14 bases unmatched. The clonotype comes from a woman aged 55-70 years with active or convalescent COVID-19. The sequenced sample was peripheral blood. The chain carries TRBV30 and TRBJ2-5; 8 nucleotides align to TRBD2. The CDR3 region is CACSESGGHRETQYF. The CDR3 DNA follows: TGTGCCTGTTCAGAGAGCGGGGGCCACCGGGAGACCCAGTACTTC. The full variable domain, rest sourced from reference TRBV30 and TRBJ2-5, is SQTIHQWPATLVQPVGSPLSLECTVEGTSNPNLYWYRQAAGRGLQLLFYSVGIGQISSEVPQNLSASRPQDRQFILSSKKLLLSDSGFYLCACSESGGHRETQYFGPGTRLLVL.